The entry that follows covers one T cell receptor beta chain sequence. The PCR used 60 V beta and 13 J beta primers. Libraries were prepared by immunoSEQ multiplex PCR; TCRdb keeps only in-frame clonotypes and omits some of them. The top ten hold around 10% of the sample, which has 65,000 or so clones, roughly 86% seen once. Per germline, CDR1 SNHLY and CDR2 FYNNEI. CDR3 length: 11 residues. Time point defined: after dendritic cell vaccination, including at tumor progression/relapse. The sample is drawn from a study of glioma-infiltrating T cells after dendritic cell vaccination. The gene calls are TRBV2 and TRBJ2-5, with a tentative D call TRBD1 (6 bases). The J call is doubtful: the DNA matches TRBJ2-7 better. Sample: blood, taken after dendritic cell vaccination. This TCR came from a human donor with glioblastoma. CDR3 residues: CASNRAHEQYF. The DNA for the CDR3 is TGTGCCAGCAACAGGGCCCACGAGCAGTACTTC.